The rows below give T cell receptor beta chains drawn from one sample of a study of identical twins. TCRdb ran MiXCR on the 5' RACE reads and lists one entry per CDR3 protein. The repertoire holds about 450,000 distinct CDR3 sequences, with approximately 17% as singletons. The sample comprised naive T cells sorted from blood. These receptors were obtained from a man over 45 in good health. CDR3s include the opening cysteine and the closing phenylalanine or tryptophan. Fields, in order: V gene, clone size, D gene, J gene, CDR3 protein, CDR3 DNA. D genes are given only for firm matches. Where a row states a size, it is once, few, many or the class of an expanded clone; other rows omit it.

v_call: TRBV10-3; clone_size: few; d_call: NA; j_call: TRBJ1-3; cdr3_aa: CAISESDSINTIYF; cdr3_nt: TGTGCCATCAGTGAGTCCGACAGCATAAACACCATATATTTT
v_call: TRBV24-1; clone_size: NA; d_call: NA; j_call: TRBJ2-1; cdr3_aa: CATSGGTSGPYNEQFF; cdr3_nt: TGTGCCACCAGTGGGGGGACCTCAGGGCCCTACAATGAGCAGTTCTTC
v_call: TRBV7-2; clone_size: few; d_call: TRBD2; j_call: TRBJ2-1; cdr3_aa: CASSTRASGIYNEQFF; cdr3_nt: TGTGCCAGCAGCACCCGAGCTAGCGGGATCTACAATGAGCAGTTCTTC
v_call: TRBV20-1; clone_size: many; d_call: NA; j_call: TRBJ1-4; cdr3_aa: CSANQGIQKLFF; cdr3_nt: TGCAGTGCAAACCAGGGCATCCAAAAACTGTTTTTT
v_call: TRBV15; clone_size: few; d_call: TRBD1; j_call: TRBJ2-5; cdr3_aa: CATSRATGGHETQYF; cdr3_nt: TGTGCCACCAGCAGAGCGACAGGGGGCCACGAGACCCAGTACTTC
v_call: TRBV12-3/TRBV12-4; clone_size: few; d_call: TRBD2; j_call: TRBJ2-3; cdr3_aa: CASSPGTSGRRVTDTQYF; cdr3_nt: TGTGCCAGCAGTCCCGGGACTAGCGGGAGACGGGTCACAGATACGCAGTATTTT
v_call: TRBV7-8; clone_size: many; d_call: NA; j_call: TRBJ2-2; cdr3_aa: CASSITPRGTGELFF; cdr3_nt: TGTGCCAGCAGCATTACGCCTCGGGGCACCGGGGAGCTGTTTTTT
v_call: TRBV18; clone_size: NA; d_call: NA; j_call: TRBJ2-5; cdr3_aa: CASSPNRDETQYF; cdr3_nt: TGTGCCAGCTCACCTAACAGGGATGAGACCCAGTACTTC
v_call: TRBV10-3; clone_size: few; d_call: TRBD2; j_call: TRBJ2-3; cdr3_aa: CAIRQTSGSDTQYF; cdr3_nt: TGTGCCATCAGACAGACTAGCGGGAGCGATACGCAGTATTTT
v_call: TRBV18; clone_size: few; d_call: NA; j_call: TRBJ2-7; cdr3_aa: CASSAVQILWHEQYF; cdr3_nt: TGTGCCAGCTCCGCCGTACAGATCCTTTGGCACGAGCAGTACTTC
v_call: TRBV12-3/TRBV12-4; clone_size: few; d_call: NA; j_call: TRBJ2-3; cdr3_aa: CASSLLVGMTDTQYF; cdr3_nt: TGTGCCAGCAGTTTGCTAGTTGGGATGACAGATACGCAGTATTTT
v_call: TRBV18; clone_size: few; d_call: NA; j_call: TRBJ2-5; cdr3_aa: CASLPAGRRDEETQYF; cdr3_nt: TGTGCCAGCCTCCCGGCCGGCCGGAGGGACGAAGAGACCCAGTACTTC
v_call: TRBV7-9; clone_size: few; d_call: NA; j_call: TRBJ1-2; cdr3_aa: CASSLAQGREGYTF; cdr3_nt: TGTGCCAGCAGCTTAGCTCAGGGGCGAGAGGGCTACACCTTC
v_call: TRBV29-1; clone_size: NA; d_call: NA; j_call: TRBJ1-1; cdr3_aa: CSVSGQRNTEAFF; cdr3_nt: TGCAGCGTTTCCGGACAGCGAAACACTGAAGCTTTCTTT
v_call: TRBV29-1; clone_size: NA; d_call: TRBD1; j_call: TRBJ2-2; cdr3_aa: CSVEGTGWDTGELFF; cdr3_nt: TGCAGCGTTGAGGGGACAGGGTGGGACACCGGGGAGCTGTTTTTT
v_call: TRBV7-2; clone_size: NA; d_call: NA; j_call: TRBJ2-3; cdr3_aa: CASSFLGAGTDTQYF; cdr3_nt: TGTGCCAGCAGCTTCCTAGGGGCGGGGACAGATACGCAGTATTTT
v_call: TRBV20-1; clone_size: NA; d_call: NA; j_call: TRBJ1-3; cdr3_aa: CSVAGRNTIYF; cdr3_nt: TGCAGTGTAGCTGGTCGCAACACCATATATTTT
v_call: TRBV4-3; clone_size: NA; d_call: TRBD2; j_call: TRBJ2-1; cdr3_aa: CASSQALAGVNEQFF; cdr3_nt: TGCGCCAGCAGCCAAGCACTAGCGGGGGTCAATGAGCAGTTCTTC
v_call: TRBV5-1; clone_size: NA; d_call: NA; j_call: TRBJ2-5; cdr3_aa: CASSEQQETQYF; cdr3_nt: TGCGCCAGCAGCGAACAACAAGAGACCCAGTACTTC
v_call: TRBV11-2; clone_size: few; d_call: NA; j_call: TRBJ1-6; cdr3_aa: CASSLEFVGSPLHF; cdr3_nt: TGTGCCAGCAGCTTAGAGTTCGTTGGGTCACCCCTCCACTTT
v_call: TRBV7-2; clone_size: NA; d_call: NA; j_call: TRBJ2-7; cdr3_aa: CASNLYQGSCEQYF; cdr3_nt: TGTGCCAGCAACTTATATCAAGGTTCCTGCGAGCAGTACTTC
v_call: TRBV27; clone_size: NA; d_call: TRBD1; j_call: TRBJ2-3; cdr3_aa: CASRGQGAGTQYF; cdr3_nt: TGTGCCAGCAGGGGACAGGGGGCAGGTACGCAGTATTTT
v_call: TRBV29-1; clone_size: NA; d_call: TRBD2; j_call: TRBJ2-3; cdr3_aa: CSVEDLAGGTTDTQYF; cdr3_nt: TGCAGCGTTGAAGACCTAGCGGGGGGCACCACAGATACGCAGTATTTT
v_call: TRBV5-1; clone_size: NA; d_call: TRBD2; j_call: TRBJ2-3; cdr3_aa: CASSSPGGGATDTQYF; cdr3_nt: TGCGCCAGCAGCTCTCCTGGCGGGGGGGCTACAGATACGCAGTATTTT
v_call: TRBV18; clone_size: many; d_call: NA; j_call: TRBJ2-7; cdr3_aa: CASSPPGTYEQYF; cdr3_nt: TGTGCCAGCTCACCACCGGGTACCTACGAGCAGTACTTC
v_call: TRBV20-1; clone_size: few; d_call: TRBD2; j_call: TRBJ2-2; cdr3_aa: CSAQSLAGEDTGELFF; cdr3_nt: TGCAGTGCCCAATCCCTAGCGGGGGAGGACACCGGGGAGCTGTTTTTT
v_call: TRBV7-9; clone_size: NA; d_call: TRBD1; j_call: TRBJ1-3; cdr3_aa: CASSPRTGRGNTIYF; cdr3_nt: TGTGCCAGCAGCCCGCGGACAGGGAGAGGAAACACCATATATTTT
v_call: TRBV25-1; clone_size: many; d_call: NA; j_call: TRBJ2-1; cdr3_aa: CASSDGYNEQFF; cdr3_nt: TGTGCCAGCAGTGACGGATACAATGAGCAGTTCTTC
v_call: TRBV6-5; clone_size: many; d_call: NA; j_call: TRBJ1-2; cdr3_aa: CASSYPGYYGYTF; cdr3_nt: TGTGCCAGCAGTTACCCGGGTTACTATGGCTACACCTTC
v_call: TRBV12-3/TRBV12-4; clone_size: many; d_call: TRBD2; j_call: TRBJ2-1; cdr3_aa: CASSPGLADYNEQFF; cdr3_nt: TGTGCCAGCAGCCCGGGACTAGCGGACTACAATGAGCAGTTCTTC
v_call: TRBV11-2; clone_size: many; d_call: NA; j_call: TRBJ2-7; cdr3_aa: CASSLASLDGSYEQYF; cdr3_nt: TGTGCCAGCAGCTTAGCATCCTTGGACGGTTCCTACGAGCAGTACTTC
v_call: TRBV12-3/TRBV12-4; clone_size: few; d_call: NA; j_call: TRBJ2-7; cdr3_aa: CASTLDGPSYEQYF; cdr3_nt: TGTGCCAGCACCCTGGACGGGCCCTCCTACGAGCAGTACTTC
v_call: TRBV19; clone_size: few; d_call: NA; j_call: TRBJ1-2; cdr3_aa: CASSIAVNTDGYTF; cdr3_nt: TGTGCCAGTAGTATCGCGGTGAATACGGATGGCTACACCTTC
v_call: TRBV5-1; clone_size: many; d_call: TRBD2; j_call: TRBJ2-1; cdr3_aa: CASSLARLAGGGGEQFF; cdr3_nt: TGCGCCAGCAGCTTGGCGAGGCTAGCGGGAGGAGGGGGTGAGCAGTTCTTC
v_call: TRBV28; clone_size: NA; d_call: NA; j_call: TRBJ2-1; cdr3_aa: CASSFSGTHNEQFF; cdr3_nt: TGTGCCAGCAGTTTCTCGGGGACGCACAATGAGCAGTTCTTC
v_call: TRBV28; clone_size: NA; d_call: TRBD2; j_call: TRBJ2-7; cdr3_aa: CASSAPGGGSYEQYF; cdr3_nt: TGTGCCAGCAGCGCCCCCGGGGGGGGCTCCTACGAGCAGTACTTC
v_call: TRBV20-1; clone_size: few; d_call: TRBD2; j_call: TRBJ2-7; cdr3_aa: CSPWGLRLAGTHEQYF; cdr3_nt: TGCAGTCCCTGGGGTTTACGACTAGCGGGAACCCACGAGCAGTACTTC
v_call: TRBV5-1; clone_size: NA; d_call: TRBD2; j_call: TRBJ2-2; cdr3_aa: CASSLTIFGLANTGELFF; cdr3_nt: TGCGCCAGCAGCTTGACAATTTTCGGACTAGCGAACACCGGGGAGCTGTTTTTT
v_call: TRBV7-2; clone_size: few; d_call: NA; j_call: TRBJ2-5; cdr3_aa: CASSLEPGPGETQYF; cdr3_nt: TGTGCCAGCAGCTTAGAGCCAGGCCCAGGAGAGACCCAGTACTTC
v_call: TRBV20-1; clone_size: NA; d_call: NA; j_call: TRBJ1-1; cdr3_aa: CSARTPEGNTEAFF; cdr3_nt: TGCAGTGCTAGAACCCCCGAGGGGAACACTGAAGCTTTCTTT
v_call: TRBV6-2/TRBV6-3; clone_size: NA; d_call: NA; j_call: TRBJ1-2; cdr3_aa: CASSYGTGNYGYTF; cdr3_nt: TGTGCCAGCAGTTACGGCACAGGGAACTATGGCTACACCTTC
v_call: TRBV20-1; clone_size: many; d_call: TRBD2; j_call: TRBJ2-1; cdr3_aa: CSASKAGPTYNEQFF; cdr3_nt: TGCAGTGCTAGCAAAGCGGGGCCGACCTACAATGAGCAGTTCTTC
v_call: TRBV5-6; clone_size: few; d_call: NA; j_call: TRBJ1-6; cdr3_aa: CASSLRQVGPTTPLHF; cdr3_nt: TGTGCCAGCAGCCTTCGACAGGTCGGCCCTACTACACCCCTCCACTTT
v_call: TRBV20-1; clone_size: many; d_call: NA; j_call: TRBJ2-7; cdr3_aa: CSARPDSYEQYF; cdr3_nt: TGCAGTGCTAGACCCGACTCCTACGAGCAGTACTTC
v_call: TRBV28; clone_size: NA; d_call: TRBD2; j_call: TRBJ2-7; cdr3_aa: CASSGLAGSQKSYEQYF; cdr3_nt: TGTGCCAGCAGCGGACTAGCGGGATCCCAGAAGTCCTACGAGCAGTACTTC
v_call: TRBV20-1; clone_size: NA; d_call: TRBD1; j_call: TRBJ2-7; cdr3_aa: CSVDGRNRGKYEQYF; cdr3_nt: TGCAGTGTGGACGGTAGAAACAGGGGAAAATACGAGCAGTACTTC
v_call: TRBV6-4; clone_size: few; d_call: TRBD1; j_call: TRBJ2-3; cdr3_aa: CASSPTGQGSTDTQYF; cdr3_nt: TGTGCCAGCAGTCCGACTGGACAGGGGAGCACAGATACGCAGTATTTT
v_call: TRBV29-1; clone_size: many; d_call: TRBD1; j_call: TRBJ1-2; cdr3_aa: CSVINGTGLCYGYTF; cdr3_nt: TGCAGCGTAATAAACGGGACAGGGTTATGCTATGGCTACACCTTC
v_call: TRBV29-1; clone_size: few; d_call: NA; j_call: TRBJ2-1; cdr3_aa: CSVEAGVEQFF; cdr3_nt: TGCAGCGTTGAAGCCGGTGTAGAGCAGTTCTTC
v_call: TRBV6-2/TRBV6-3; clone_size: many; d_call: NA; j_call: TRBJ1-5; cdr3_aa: CASSYRGGGHQPQHF; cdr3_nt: TGTGCCAGCAGTTACCGGGGTGGCGGTCATCAGCCCCAGCATTTT